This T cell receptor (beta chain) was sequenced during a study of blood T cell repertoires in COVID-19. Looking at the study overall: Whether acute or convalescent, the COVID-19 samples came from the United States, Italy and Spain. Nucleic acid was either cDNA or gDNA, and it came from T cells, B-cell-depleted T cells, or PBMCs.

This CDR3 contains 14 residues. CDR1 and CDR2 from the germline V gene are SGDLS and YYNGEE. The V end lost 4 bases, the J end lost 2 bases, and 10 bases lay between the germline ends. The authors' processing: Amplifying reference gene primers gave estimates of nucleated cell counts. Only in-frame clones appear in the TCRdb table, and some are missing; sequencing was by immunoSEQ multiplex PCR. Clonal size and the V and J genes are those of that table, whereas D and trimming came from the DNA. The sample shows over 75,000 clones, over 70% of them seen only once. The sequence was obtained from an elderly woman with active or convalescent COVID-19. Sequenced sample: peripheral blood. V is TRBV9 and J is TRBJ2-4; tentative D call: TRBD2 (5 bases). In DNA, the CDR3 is TGTGCCAGCAGCCTCCCGGGGACCAAAAACATTCAGTACTTC. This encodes CASSLPGTKNIQYF.